This TCR beta chain derives from a study of blood T cell repertoires in COVID-19. The wider study: COVID-19 samples from acute and convalescent phases originated in the United States, Italy and Spain. Sample material is recorded as cDNA or gDNA derived from T cells, B-cell-depleted T cells, or PBMCs.

Only in-frame clones appear in the TCRdb table, and some are missing; sequencing was by immunoSEQ multiplex PCR. In the table there are around 60,000 clones, over 70% of which are singletons. The sequence was obtained from a human donor in a cohort sampled during active COVID-19. Sequencing was done on a sample of peripheral blood.

The CDR3 DNA reads TGTGCCAGCAGCCTACTGAATCAGCCCCAGCATTTT. Translation gives CASSLLNQPQHF. The V call is TRBV5-8, the J call TRBJ1-5; D not certain. This CDR3 is 12 amino acids long. Germline V CDR1 and CDR2: SGHTS, YDEGEE. V gave up 4 bases and J gave up 4 bases, with 6 bases separating them.